What follows is one T cell receptor beta chain and its context. The antigen remains undetermined. With 4 bases clipped from V and 2 bases from J, the junction kept 4 bases outside the gene matches. Germline lookup yields CDR1 KGHSH and CDR2 LQKENI. This CDR3 contains 16 residues. These data are taken from a study of a mutant IDH1 vaccine in newly diagnosed glioma. About the research overall: Most had both radiotherapy and temozolomide beforehand; others had only one.

Method: immunoSEQ multiplex PCR; TCRdb's copy keeps in-frame clones and lacks some. This table has approximately 84,000 clones, 80% to 90% appearing once. Time point: week 47, end of study. Every single dose of the vaccine, 300 ug of mutant IDH1 20-mer peptide, came with topical imiquimod. Vaccination of patients was performed eight times, in weeks 1, 3, 5, 7, 11, 15, 19 and 23. Each of the donors came in with new WHO grade 3 or 4 astrocytomas that were IDH1-mutant and ATRX-lost. The chain combines TRBV18 with TRBJ2-2, with 10 bases fitting TRBD2. The receptor was isolated from a man aged 35-49 years with glioma. The source material was PBMCs, sampled from a glioma patient whose treatment included an IDH1 peptide vaccine. The DNA for the CDR3 is TGTGCCAGCTCACTCACTAGCGGGACTAACACCGGGGAGCTGTTTTTT. Amino acid sequence: CASSLTSGTNTGELFF. Complete variable domain (other parts from reference TRBV18 and TRBJ2-2): NAGVMQNPRHLVRRRGQEARLRCSPMKGHSHVYWYRQLPEEGLKFMVYLQKENIIDESGMPKERFSAEFPKEGPSILRIQQVVRGDSAAYFCASSLTSGTNTGELFFGEGSRLTVL.